Given below is one TCR beta chain in context. Via MiXCR, TCRdb re-called the 5' RACE reads, giving one row per CDR3 protein. The profile covers hundreds of thousands of distinct CDR3 sequences, with under 25% appearing a single time and around 15% taken by the ten largest. The data were taken from a study of T cells after yellow fever vaccination. This CDR3 comprises 15 residues. Trimming pared 0 bases from V and 2 bases from J, leaving 7 bases between. CDR1 MNHEY and CDR2 SVGAGI come from the germline V gene. The chain employs TRBV6-5 and TRBJ2-2; D call uncertain. The TCR comes from a man under 40 who received the YFV17D yellow fever vaccine. The starting material was PBMCs, obtained 15 days after the yellow fever booster vaccination. The DNA of the CDR3 is TGTGCCAGCAGTTACTCGAGACCAAACACCGGGGAGCTGTTTTTT. It is translated as CASSYSRPNTGELFF.